The 9 T cell receptor beta chains listed next were all sequenced from one sample in a study of T cell repertoires in cytomegalovirus infection. TCRdb recomputed calls from the reads with MiXCR, one row per CDR3 protein. The profile shows about 890,000 distinct CDR3 sequences, approximately 33% of them singletons. Which antigens these TCRs recognize remains unknown. The material sequenced was cultured CD8+ T cells from PBMCs, taken from culture after CMV antigen stimulation. The source of these receptors is a human donor in good health (CMV status not recorded). Some clones in this sample may be carry-over from other donors' samples.

This clonotype was observed a handful of times. The chain recombines TRBV11-2 with TRBJ2-2; 10 positions agree with TRBD2. J gave up 7 bases and V 2 bases, and 13 bases lay outside the gene matches. The CDR3 runs 18 residues. Per germline, CDR1 SGHAT and CDR2 FQNNGV. The CDR3 nucleotides read TGTGCCAGCAGCTTATTTGCACTAGCGGGGAGATCGGACGGGGAGCTGTTTTTT. This gives the protein CASSLFALAGRSDGELFF.

This clonotype was seen ten or more times. The V and J genes are TRBV12-3 or TRBV12-4 and TRBJ2-1; 9 bases line up with TRBD2. This CDR3 region has 13 residues. The J segment lost 2 bases and the V segment lost 10 bases, leaving 3 bases of the junction unmatched. CDR3 amino acids: CAIERGAYNEQFF. The CDR3 DNA reads as TGTGCCATAGAGCGGGGGGCCTACAATGAGCAGTTCTTC.

V gene TRBV28 combines with J gene TRBJ2-2; 8 bases match TRBD2. J gave up 4 bases and V 5 bases, and 9 bases lay outside the gene matches. The CDR3 is made up of 16 amino acids. The germline gives CDR1 MDHEN, CDR2 SYDVKM. CDR3 in amino acids: CASSTTGTRVTGELFF. The CDR3 DNA is TGTGCCAGCAGTACAACCGGGACTAGAGTCACCGGGGAGCTGTTTTTT.

V usage is TRBV5-8 and J usage is TRBJ2-4, with D tentatively TRBD1 or TRBD2 (5 bases each). The V and J ends lost 5 bases and 3 bases respectively, with 12 bases between them. CDR1 and CDR2 from the germline V gene are SGHTS and YDEGEE. The CDR3 sequence is 14 residues long. The CDR3 loop is CASSPGTVKNIQYF. CDR3 DNA sequence: TGTGCCAGCAGTCCCGGGACGGTCAAAAACATTCAGTACTTC.

The chain carries TRBV27 and TRBJ1-2; possible D gene TRBD1, 6 bases. The length of the CDR3 is 15 residues. The V end lost 5 bases, the J end lost 0 bases, and 13 bases lay between the germline ends. In germline, CDR1 is MNHEY, CDR2 SMNVEV (reference sequence). CDR3: CASSTTGTTNYGYTF. Written as DNA, the CDR3 is TGTGCCAGCAGTACTACCGGGACAACTAACTATGGCTACACCTTC.

This chain joins TRBV4-1 and TRBJ2-5; D uncertain. Germline V gives CDR1 MGHRA, CDR2 YSYEKL. V was trimmed by 0 bases and J by 2 bases, leaving 13 bases between them. The CDR3 is made up of 16 amino acids. The CDR3 protein is CASSQDSVEPQETQYF. The CDR3 coding sequence is TGCGCCAGCAGCCAAGACAGTGTTGAACCTCAAGAGACCCAGTACTTC.

The chain uses TRBV7-6 and TRBJ2-1; unclear D gene. The V and J ends lost 5 bases and 9 bases respectively, with 11 bases between them. Germline-derived CDR1 and CDR2 are SGHVS and FNYEAQ. This CDR3 comprises 12 residues. The CDR3 nucleotides read TGTGCCAGCAGCGTCAGTAAGGGTGAGCAGTTCTTC. Amino acids: CASSVSKGEQFF.

There are a few counts of this clonotype. V usage is TRBV14 and J usage is TRBJ2-1; possible D gene TRBD2, 5 bases. CDR3 length: 15 amino acids. Germline loops: CDR1 SGHDN, CDR2 FVKESK. V lost 1 base to trimming and J lost 3 bases, with 10 bases between them. The CDR3 here is CASSQAGSRYNEQFF. The CDR3 bases are TGTGCCAGCAGCCAAGCGGGGAGCCGCTACAATGAGCAGTTCTTC.

The chain joins TRBV27 to TRBJ2-7; 9 bases match TRBD1. Germline CDR1 and CDR2: MNHEY and SMNVEV (reference sequence). After removal of 6 bases from V and 3 bases from J, the junction contained 6 bases not matched to a gene. This CDR3 is 14 amino acids long. The CDR3 here is CASRRQGGDYEQYV. The CDR3 coding sequence is TGTGCCAGCAGACGACAGGGGGGCGACTACGAGCAGTACGTC.